A selection of T cell receptor beta chains follows, all from one sample in a study of T cell responses to AZD1222 COVID-19 vaccine. Clones were sequenced by immunoSEQ multiplex PCR, and TCRdb holds only the in-frame ones, with some missing. The table records tens of thousands of clones, approximately 90% of them present only once. Sequencing used peripheral blood, obtained on day 0 of AZD1222 vaccination. These receptors were obtained from an adult in good health. Each CDR3 is given with its conserved first and last residue. Clone size is stated in some rows and not others, as once, few, many or a class when expanded.

v_call clone_size cdr3_aa
TRBV7-2 . CASSLGASTDTQYF
TRBV28 . CASSLLEEGNQPQHF
TRBV20-1 . CSASSGPYEQYF
TRBV7-9 . CASSLWQGDYNSPLHF
TRBV19 . CASSIGQVFHF
TRBV18 . CASSPQGVNEKLFF
TRBV4-2 . CASSQDRGFSYEQYF
TRBV18 . CASSADRGTGELFF
TRBV5-1 . CASSLVPTSEQYF
TRBV19 . CASRIAGGGPDTQYF
TRBV9 . CASSPRVGASVYNEQFF
TRBV7-2 few CASSLDGNYGYTF
TRBV29-1 . CSVRGGESYEQYF
TRBV4-2 . CASSQVGPAYEQYF
TRBV6-5 once CASSPPGTGELFF
TRBV5-1 . CASSFSGPHSTDTQYF
TRBV9 . CASSRDREDEQYF
TRBV7-2 . CASSLDGRGYYEQYF
TRBV5-6 . CASSLEPTSGNTIYF
TRBV6-1 . CASSELSPVGDTQYF
TRBV5-1 . CASSSDIGYSGNTIYF
TRBV7-9 . CASGPDSLLYGYTF
TRBV6-5 . CASRWSEQYF
TRBV27 once CASSRVPVGSLSYEQYF
TRBV28 . CASSLKVQQAYSGNTIYF
TRBV6-5 . CASSYSAVLNTEAFF
TRBV14 . CASSLGQGARDTQYF
TRBV6-6 . CASSYGYGYTF
TRBV2 . CATLDRLAGTDTQYF
TRBV4-2 few CASSQLSEKLFF
TRBV23-1 . CASPPKTDRVENGELFF
TRBV5-4 . CASSRGQGADSPLHF